A selection of T cell receptor beta chains follows, all from one sample in a study of OX40 agonist ivuxolimab in advanced cancers. Method: immunoSEQ multiplex PCR; TCRdb's copy keeps in-frame clones and lacks some. The top ten clones hold more than 3% of a sample with tens of thousands of clones, about 87% of them seen once. Source: CD4+ or CD8+ T cells sorted from blood, taken in a trial of the OX40 agonist ivuxolimab. These TCRs come from an adult with an advanced solid tumor such as melanoma, head and neck, liver or kidney cancer. Both conserved end residues are part of each CDR3. The order of the fields is CDR3 protein, CDR3 DNA, clone size, V gene, J gene, D gene. D genes are given only for firm matches. Size is omitted from some rows. Given values are once, few, many or a class for expanded clones.

CDR3 protein: CASSLGLGREGPDEQFF
CDR3 DNA: TGTGCCAGCAGCTTAGGGCTCGGGCGGGAGGGTCCCGATGAGCAGTTCTTC
clone size: NA
V gene: TRBV11-3
J gene: TRBJ2-1
D gene: TRBD2

CDR3 protein: CSASSGEGYTF
CDR3 DNA: TGCAGTGCTAGTTCCGGGGAAGGCTACACCTTC
clone size: NA
V gene: TRBV20-1
J gene: TRBJ1-2
D gene: NA

CDR3 protein: CAWSGQQGRDQPQHF
CDR3 DNA: TGTGCCTGGAGTGGACAACAGGGTAGGGATCAGCCCCAGCATTTT
clone size: NA
V gene: TRBV30
J gene: TRBJ1-5
D gene: NA

CDR3 protein: CAAAVNYGYTF
CDR3 DNA: TGTGCTGCTGCTGTTAACTATGGCTACACCTTC
clone size: NA
V gene: TRBV28
J gene: TRBJ1-2
D gene: NA

CDR3 protein: CASSPRTSREQYF
CDR3 DNA: TGTGCCAGCAGCCCGAGGACTAGTAGGGAGCAGTACTTC
clone size: NA
V gene: TRBV5-4
J gene: TRBJ2-7
D gene: TRBD2

CDR3 protein: CASSWPGLAGEEQYF
CDR3 DNA: TGTGCCAGCAGTTGGCCGGGACTAGCGGGAGAAGAGCAGTACTTC
clone size: NA
V gene: TRBV28
J gene: TRBJ2-7
D gene: TRBD2

CDR3 protein: CASSATSGSSTDTQYF
CDR3 DNA: TGTGCCAGTAGTGCGACTAGCGGGAGCAGCACAGATACGCAGTATTTT
clone size: NA
V gene: TRBV19
J gene: TRBJ2-3
D gene: TRBD2

CDR3 protein: CATSRDPQGWAGNTIYF
CDR3 DNA: TGTGCCACCAGCAGGGACCCACAGGGTTGGGCTGGAAACACCATATATTTT
clone size: NA
V gene: TRBV15
J gene: TRBJ1-3
D gene: NA

CDR3 protein: CASSQGGLEDTGELFF
CDR3 DNA: TGTGCCAGCAGCCAAGGAGGATTGGAGGACACCGGGGAGCTGTTTTTT
clone size: NA
V gene: TRBV4-2
J gene: TRBJ2-2
D gene: NA

CDR3 protein: CASSPISGRLAGEQFF
CDR3 DNA: TGTGCCAGCAGTCCTATCTCCGGAAGACTAGCAGGGGAGCAGTTCTTC
clone size: NA
V gene: TRBV28
J gene: TRBJ2-1
D gene: TRBD2

CDR3 protein: CASSWYEQFF
CDR3 DNA: TGTGCCAGCAGTTGGTATGAGCAGTTCTTC
clone size: NA
V gene: TRBV27
J gene: TRBJ2-1
D gene: NA

CDR3 protein: CASTGVAGVTGELFF
CDR3 DNA: TGTGCCAGCACAGGGGTAGCGGGGGTCACCGGGGAGCTGTTTTTT
clone size: NA
V gene: TRBV28
J gene: TRBJ2-2
D gene: TRBD2

CDR3 protein: CASSSQEGKTGNTIYF
CDR3 DNA: TGTGCCAGCAGCTCCCAGGAAGGGAAGACTGGAAACACCATATATTTT
clone size: once
V gene: TRBV7-3
J gene: TRBJ1-3
D gene: NA

CDR3 protein: CASSPGYGYTF
CDR3 DNA: TGTGCCAGCAGCCCGGGGTATGGCTACACCTTC
clone size: NA
V gene: TRBV7-9
J gene: TRBJ1-2
D gene: NA

CDR3 protein: CASSFWTSSYEQYF
CDR3 DNA: TGTGCCAGCAGCTTCTGGACTAGCTCCTACGAGCAGTACTTC
clone size: NA
V gene: TRBV5-6
J gene: TRBJ2-7
D gene: TRBD2

CDR3 protein: CASSSLGSSYEQYF
CDR3 DNA: TGTGCCAGCAGTTCACTCGGTAGCTCCTACGAGCAGTACTTC
clone size: NA
V gene: TRBV6-5
J gene: TRBJ2-7
D gene: NA

CDR3 protein: CASRPRGGLNTEAFF
CDR3 DNA: TGTGCCAGCAGACCGCGAGGCGGACTGAACACTGAAGCTTTCTTT
clone size: NA
V gene: TRBV6-5
J gene: TRBJ1-1
D gene: NA